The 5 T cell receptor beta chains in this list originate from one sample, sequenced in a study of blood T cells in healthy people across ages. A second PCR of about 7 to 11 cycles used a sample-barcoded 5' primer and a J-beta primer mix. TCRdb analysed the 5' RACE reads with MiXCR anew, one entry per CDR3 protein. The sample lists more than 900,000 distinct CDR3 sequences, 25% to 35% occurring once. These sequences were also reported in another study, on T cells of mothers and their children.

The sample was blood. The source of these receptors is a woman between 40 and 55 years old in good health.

CDR3 sequence (DNA): TGTGCCAGCAGAGACGCAGGAGGACGGAACACTGAAGCTTTCTTT. The encoded protein is CASRDAGGRNTEAFF. The chain carries TRBV6-6 and TRBJ1-1; D unclear. V dropped 6 bases and J dropped 1 base, with 15 bases sitting between them. The CDR3 sequence is 15 residues long. Germline V CDR1 and CDR2: MNHNY, SVGAGI (reference sequence).

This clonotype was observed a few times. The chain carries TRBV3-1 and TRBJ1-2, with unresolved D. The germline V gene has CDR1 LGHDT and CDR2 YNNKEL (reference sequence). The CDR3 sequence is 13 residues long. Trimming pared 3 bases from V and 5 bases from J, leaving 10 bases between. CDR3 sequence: CASSQAGEYGYTF. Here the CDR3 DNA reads TGTGCCAGCAGCCAGGCCGGGGAATATGGCTACACCTTC.

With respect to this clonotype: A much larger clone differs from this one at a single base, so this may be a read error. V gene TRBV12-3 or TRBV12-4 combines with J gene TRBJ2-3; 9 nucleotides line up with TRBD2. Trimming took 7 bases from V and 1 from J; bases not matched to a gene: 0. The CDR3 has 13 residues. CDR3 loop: CASKRGGTDTQYF. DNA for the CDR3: TGTGCCAGCAAGCGGGGGGGCACAGATACGCAGTATTTT.

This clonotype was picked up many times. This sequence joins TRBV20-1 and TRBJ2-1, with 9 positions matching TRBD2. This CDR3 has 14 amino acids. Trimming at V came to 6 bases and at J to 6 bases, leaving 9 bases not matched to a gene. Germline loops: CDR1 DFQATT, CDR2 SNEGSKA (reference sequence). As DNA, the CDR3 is TGCAGTGCGTCGCGGGGGGGGTCATTCAATGAGCAGTTCTTC. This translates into CSASRGGSFNEQFF.

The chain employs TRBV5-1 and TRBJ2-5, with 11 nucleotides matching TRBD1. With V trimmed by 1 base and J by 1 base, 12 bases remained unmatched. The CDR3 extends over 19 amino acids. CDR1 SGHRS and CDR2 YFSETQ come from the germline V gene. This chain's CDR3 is CASSLPLGQGASGQETQYF. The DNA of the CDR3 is TGCGCCAGCAGCTTGCCCCTCGGACAGGGGGCAAGTGGCCAAGAGACCCAGTACTTC.